The 9 T cell receptor beta chains reported below all come from one sample, sequenced in a study of spatial heterogeneity in lung cancer (dated by TCRdb to about 2019). Libraries were built with 5' RACE. TCRdb shows the sequencer as NextSeq 500. The raw public reads went through TCRdb reprocessing: fastp at Q25, MiXCR clone calling, in-frame beta chains kept. Rows with a matching CDR3 protein are joined into one entry that keeps the most common DNA and genes. This sample comprises some 83,000 distinct CDR3 sequences, approximately 20% of them detected only once. The top ten hold 6.2% of the sample. The sample's time point label is to be understood as: sample taken at primary tumor resection. Whole RNA extracted from tumor and nontumor lung tissue, or from cryopreserved PBMC samples, was used for TCR sequencing without cell sorting. The sample was PBMCs, taken at surgery. The receptor set was obtained from a male donor with early-stage non-small cell lung cancer.

The genes are TRBV20-1 and TRBJ2-1, with 8 positions matching TRBD2. This CDR3 spans 17 amino acids. V was pared by 5 bases and J by 4 bases, with 16 bases of the junction left unmatched. In germline, CDR1 is DFQATT, CDR2 SNEGSKA (reference sequence). CDR3 sequence: CSAPRAGRGGKYNEQFF. DNA for the CDR3: TGCAGTGCTCCCCGAGCGGGTCGGGGGGGCAAGTACAATGAGCAGTTCTTC.

At least ten counts were recorded for this clonotype. The V and J genes are TRBV28 and TRBJ2-7; possible D gene TRBD2, 6 bases. Trimming removed 3 bases at V and 6 bases at J, with 15 bases between. CDR3 length: 14 amino acids. Germline loops: CDR1 MDHEN, CDR2 SYDVKM. CDR3 sequence: CASSLKGGLREQYF. The CDR3 nucleotides are TGTGCCAGCAGTTTGAAGGGAGGACTTCGCGAGCAGTACTTC.

In this sample, this clonotype turned up a few times. The V call is TRBV5-1, the J call TRBJ2-3, with 8 bases fitting TRBD1. The ends lost 1 base at V and 0 bases at J; junction bases unmatched: 1. Germline V gene sequence: CDR1 SGHRS, CDR2 YFSETQ. The CDR3 consists of 15 residues. Written as DNA, the CDR3 is TGCGCCAGCAGCTTGCAGGGGGCTAGCACAGATACGCAGTATTTT. Translated, it gives CASSLQGASTDTQYF.

The chain recombines TRBV20-1 with TRBJ2-1; 7 bases match TRBD1. Germline-derived CDR1 and CDR2 are DFQATT and SNEGSKA (reference sequence). The V and J ends lost 0 bases and 0 bases, in that order; junction bases with no gene match: 5. This CDR3 region has 16 residues. This CDR3 is CSARDPQGFSYNEQFF. CDR3 DNA: TGCAGTGCTAGAGATCCACAGGGGTTCTCCTACAATGAGCAGTTCTTC.

This chain connects TRBV6-5 to TRBJ1-1; possible D gene TRBD1, 5 bases. Germline V gene lookup returns CDR1 MNHEY and CDR2 SVGAGI. The CDR3 extends over 13 amino acids. V lost 2 bases and J 5 bases, leaving 9 bases between the germline ends. The CDR3 DNA reads TGTGCCAGCAGTTACCTAGGGGAAACTGAAGCTTTCTTT. The encoded protein is CASSYLGETEAFF.

The chain links TRBV6-5 to TRBJ2-3, with 8 bases identical to TRBD2. CDR1 is MNHEY and CDR2 is SVGAGI in the germline V gene. This CDR3 region has 15 residues. V lost 2 bases and J lost 3; bases outside the gene matches: 4. The CDR3, as DNA: TGTGCCAGCAGTTACAGCGGGGGACCTACAGATACGCAGTATTTT. This codes for CASSYSGGPTDTQYF.

The chain has TRBV30 and TRBJ1-5, with D perhaps matching TRBD1 (5 bases). V lost 2 bases and J 7 bases, leaving 12 bases between the germline ends. CDR3 length: 13 residues. The germline V gene has CDR1 GTSNPN and CDR2 SVGIG (reference sequence). This chain's CDR3 is CAWSSRGEQPQHF. The CDR3 region has the DNA TGTGCCTGGAGTAGCCGGGGCGAACAGCCCCAGCATTTT.

The genes are TRBV5-1 and TRBJ1-1; weak D call: TRBD1 (5 bases). The V end lost 4 bases, the J end lost 1 base, and 11 bases lay between the germline ends. The V gene's germline CDR1 is SGHRS and CDR2 YFSETQ. There are 14 residues in the CDR3. CDR3 sequence reads: CASSPRTPNTEAFF. Written as DNA, the CDR3 is TGCGCCAGCAGCCCCCGGACACCGAACACTGAAGCTTTCTTT.

V and J are TRBV6-6 and TRBJ1-5, with 8 bases identical to TRBD1. This CDR3 has 15 amino acids. CDR1 and CDR2 from the germline V gene are MNHNY and SVGAGI (reference sequence). Germline trimming cut 5 bases from V and 4 bases from J; bases unmatched to any gene: 7. The CDR3 DNA reads as TGTGCCAGCAGTACAAGAGACAGGGGAAATCAGCCCCAGCATTTT. Translating it yields CASSTRDRGNQPQHF.